This T cell receptor beta chain is drawn from a study of shared clonotypes between healthy human individuals. CD45RO-negative, CCR7-selected cells formed the naive CD8 fraction, which excluded terminally differentiated effector memory CD45RA+ cells. There were only Caucasian adults among the donors, and all lived in Nashville, Tennessee. Sequencing was at deep level. TCRdb's table, derived via immunoSEQ multiplex PCR, lists solely in-frame clones and lacks some. The sample shows approximately 2,200,000 clones, about 92% of them seen only once. Germline CDR1 and CDR2: SGDLS and YYNGEE. The CDR3 is made up of 11 amino acids. V dropped 3 bases and J dropped 9 bases, with 10 bases sitting between them.

The material sequenced was naive CD8+ T cells from PBMCs. This clonotype originated in a man younger than 30 in good health. Some clones in this sample may be carry-over from other donors' samples. The chain uses TRBV9 and TRBJ2-7; D unclear. The CDR3 region is CASSGPTGQYF. CDR3 bases: TGTGCCAGCAGCGGGCCTACGGGGCAGTACTTC.